The next 7 T cell receptor beta chains were all read from a single sample in a study of T cell responses to AZD1222 COVID-19 vaccine (dated by TCRdb to the early 2020s). Library creation used the immunoSEQ multiplex PCR assay. TCRdb limited this immuneACCESS table to in-frame rearrangements with V and J called. A share of clones is missing; checked studies link under half to unresolved V genes, and the rest is unexplained. This sample is represented by roughly 200,000 clones; 90% to 95% of them were singletons. Clones ranked in the top ten supply around 1% of the sample. The intended sense of this specimen's time point label: baseline before first vaccination. The treatment or condition tag for this specimen amounts to: meningococcal conjugate vaccine given as trial control. The material sequenced was peripheral blood, taken on day 0 of MenACWY control vaccination. The receptors derive from an adult in good health.

About this clone: This sample includes further DNA sequences coding for the same CDR3. The genes are TRBV7-2 and TRBJ2-5; D might be TRBD2 (6 bases). Germline V lookup: CDR1 SGHTA, CDR2 FQGNSA. V was shortened by 3 bases and J by 2 bases, with 10 bases between the two germline ends. The CDR3 sequence is 14 residues long. This CDR3 reads CASSLAGTQETQYF. CDR3 sequence (DNA): TGTGCCAGCAGCTTGGCCGGGACTCAAGAGACCCAGTACTTC. Supplemented by reference TRBV7-2 and TRBJ2-5, the full variable domain reads GAGVSQSPSNKVTEKGKDVELRCDPISGHTALYWYRQSLGQGLEFLIYFQGNSAPDKSGLPSDRFSAERTGGSVSTLTIQRTQQEDSAVYLCASSLAGTQETQYFGPGTRLLVL.

The chain uses TRBV5-5 and TRBJ1-3; the D is unclear. The germline V and J ends were trimmed by 2 bases and 0 bases, with 9 bases remaining between them. Germline V gene data show CDR1 as SGHKS and CDR2 as YYEKEE (reference sequence). CDR3 length: 15 residues. The CDR3 loop reads CASSFFQSSGNTIYF. The CDR3 bases are TGTGCCAGCAGCTTTTTCCAGAGCTCTGGAAACACCATATATTTT.

This chain connects TRBV18 to TRBJ1-5, with no clear D. Trimming left V 1 base short and J 6 bases short, with 13 bases between. The CDR3 loop spans 15 amino acids. The germline CDR1 and CDR2 sequences are KGHSH and LQKENI. Here the CDR3 reads CASSPREARVQPQHF. The CDR3 bases are TGTGCCAGCTCACCACGGGAGGCGAGGGTTCAGCCCCAGCATTTT.

This clone was detected only once. The V and J genes are TRBV29-1 and TRBJ2-1, with a possible D match to TRBD2 (5 bases). Germline assignment: CDR1 SQVTM and CDR2 ANQGSEA. This CDR3 spans 12 amino acids. The V end was cut by 6 bases, the J end by 6 bases, with 12 bases between. The CDR3 DNA is TGCAGCGTCAGGACTCGGGGCAATGAGCAGTTCTTC. The encoded protein is CSVRTRGNEQFF.

A note on this clone: Other DNA sequences in the sample encode the same CDR3. This rearrangement joins TRBV5-1 to TRBJ1-1; D call uncertain. The CDR3 is 13 amino acids. The V end lost 4 bases, the J end lost 2 bases, and 9 bases lay between the germline ends. Per germline, CDR1 SGHRS and CDR2 YFSETQ. CDR3 in DNA: TGCGCCAGCAGCCCAGGATCTAACACTGAAGCTTTCTTT. It encodes CASSPGSNTEAFF.

In its sample, this clone was seen once. V and J are TRBV28 and TRBJ1-2; D possibly corresponds to TRBD1 (5 bases). Germline CDR1 and CDR2: MDHEN and SYDVKM. The CDR3 has 15 amino acids. Trimming stripped 2 bases from V and 8 bases from J, with 18 bases between. In DNA, the CDR3 is TGTGCCAGCAGTTTACACCCGGGACCCGGAGGGGGCTACACCTTC. This sequence encodes CASSLHPGPGGGYTF.

The chain carries TRBV4-1 and TRBJ1-5; D unresolved. V lost 2 bases and J lost 1, with 9 bases in between. CDR3 size: 15 residues. The V gene's germline CDR1 is MGHRA and CDR2 YSYEKL. CDR3 nucleotides: TGCGCCAGCAGCCAACAGTGGGTAAGCAATCAGCCCCAGCATTTT. Translation: CASSQQWVSNQPQHF.